The 18 T cell receptor beta chains below come from one sample, sequenced in a study of blood T cell repertoires in COVID-19. Sequencing was performed with immunoSEQ multiplex PCR; in TCRdb, only in-frame clones are kept and a portion is missing. The table shows around 450,000 clones, with 70% to 90% occurring only once. The specimen sequenced was PBMCs or T cells enriched from blood (not recorded which). The receptor source for this set is a young woman with acute COVID-19.

This clone was picked up one time. The rearrangement uses TRBV21-1 and TRBJ1-1; the DNA was not used to check the table's D call, TRBD1. TRBV21-1 is flagged as a pseudogene. The CDR3 consists of 13 residues. This chain's CDR3 is CASRSRVDTEAFF. CDR3 coding DNA: TGTGCCAGCAGGTCCAGGGTAGATACTGAAGCTTTCTTT.

A few counts support this clone. The gene calls are TRBV12-3 or TRBV12-4 and TRBJ1-2, with TRBD1 as a possible D gene (6 bases). The CDR3 covers 13 residues. V was trimmed by 6 bases and J by 4 bases, leaving 12 bases between them. The CDR3 nucleotides read TGTGCCAGCAGCCTTACAGGGTCCTATGGCTACACCTTC. Encoded protein: CASSLTGSYGYTF.

Regarding this clone: Other DNA sequences in the same sample also yield this CDR3. This sequence joins TRBV12-3 or TRBV12-4 and TRBJ2-1; D remains unclear. CDR3 length: 12 residues. V was pared by 3 bases and J by 7 bases, with 7 bases between. The CDR3 DNA is TGTGCCAGCAGTTTTTCAGGAAATGAGCAGTTCTTC. Its protein is CASSFSGNEQFF.

V and J are TRBV7-2 and TRBJ1-1, with 9 bases that match TRBD1. The CDR3 contains 15 residues. J gave up 4 bases and V 2 bases, and 5 bases lay outside the gene matches. Germline V gene lookup returns CDR1 SGHTA and CDR2 FQGNSA. The CDR3 bases are TGTGCCAGCAGCTTACGGACAGGGGCCCCCACTGAAGCTTTCTTT. Its translation is CASSLRTGAPTEAFF.

Here the CDR3 DNA reads TGTGCCAGCAGCGTTGGGACAGATCTTGAAAAACTGTTTTTT. This codes for CASSVGTDLEKLFF. The genes are TRBV7-9 and TRBJ1-4, with 7 bases fitting TRBD1. The V gene's germline CDR1 is SEHNR and CDR2 FQNEAQ (reference sequence). J lost 7 bases, V lost 5 bases, and 7 bases had no gene match. The CDR3 runs to 14 residues. The whole variable domain, remainder taken from reference TRBV7-9 and TRBJ1-4, is DTGVSQNPRHKITKRGQNVTFRCDPISEHNRLYWYRQTLGQGPEFLTYFQNEAQLEKSRLLSDRFSAERPKGSFSTLEIQRTEQGDSAMYLCASSVGTDLEKLFFGSGTQLSVL.

V and J are TRBV5-1 and TRBJ2-7; D unresolved. Trimming removed 5 bases from V and 1 base from J, with 13 bases in between. CDR1 and CDR2 from the germline V gene are SGHRS and YFSETQ. The CDR3 has 14 amino acids. The CDR3 spells CASSNDPGSYEQYF. Here the CDR3 DNA reads TGCGCCAGCAGTAATGATCCAGGTTCCTACGAGCAGTACTTC.

V and J are TRBV3-1 (or the pseudogene TRBV3-2) and TRBJ2-3; TRBD2 aligns across 12 bases. V lost 4 bases and J lost 0; bases outside the gene matches: 11. CDR1 and CDR2 (germline): LGHDT, YNNKEL (reference sequence). The CDR3 runs 19 residues. The CDR3 region has the DNA TGTGCCAGCAGCCTGACCCGACCGGGACTAGCGGGCAGCACAGATACGCAGTATTTT. Its protein is CASSLTRPGLAGSTDTQYF.

This chain joins TRBV29-1 and TRBJ2-2; 10 bases line up with TRBD2. After removal of 5 bases from V and 6 bases from J, the junction contained 6 bases not matched to a gene. CDR3 length: 14 amino acids. Looked up from germline, CDR1 is SQVTM and CDR2 is ANQGSEA. The CDR3 sequence is CSVSGTSVAGELFF. DNA for the CDR3: TGCAGCGTTTCCGGGACTAGCGTAGCCGGGGAGCTGTTTTTT.

The chain uses TRBV9 and TRBJ2-3; D possibly corresponds to TRBD2 (7 bases). With 2 bases removed from V and 4 bases from J, the gap between germline ends came to 11 bases. Per the germline V gene, CDR1 is SGDLS and CDR2 is YYNGEE. CDR3 length equals 14 residues. The CDR3 DNA reads as TGTGCCAGCAGCGTCAAGGGGGGGCCAGATACGCAGTATTTT. This encodes CASSVKGGPDTQYF.

The chain has TRBV9 and TRBJ2-1; a weak D match, TRBD1 (6 bases). Germline loops: CDR1 SGDLS, CDR2 YYNGEE. V lost 1 base, J lost 1 base, and 12 bases lay in between. CDR3 length: 16 residues. The CDR3 sequence is CASSVQTGSSYNEQFF. The CDR3 DNA sequence: TGTGCCAGCAGCGTACAAACAGGGTCGTCCTACAATGAGCAGTTCTTC.

The J gene is TRBJ1-3, the V gene TRBV28; perhaps TRBD1 as D (6 bases). Trimming shortened V by 7 bases and J by 0 bases, and 13 bases separated the two germline ends. CDR1 is MDHEN, CDR2 SYDVKM, per germline. The CDR3 extends over 15 amino acids. CDR3 nucleotide sequence: TGTGCCAGCATCCCGACAGGTCTCTCTGGAAACACCATATATTTT. It translates to CASIPTGLSGNTIYF.

The V call is TRBV7-8, the J call TRBJ1-1, with D perhaps TRBD1 (6 bases). V was pared by 1 base and J by 3 bases, with 9 bases between. The CDR3 totals 14 residues. The germline CDR1 and CDR2 sequences are SGHVS and FQNEAQ. CDR3 DNA sequence: TGTGCCAGCAGCTTAGGGGGGCCCGACACTGAAGCTTTCTTT. Its protein is CASSLGGPDTEAFF. Variable domain in full (rest from reference TRBV7-8 and TRBJ1-1): GAGVSQSPRYKVAKRGQDVALRCDPISGHVSLFWYQQALGQGPEFLTYFQNEAQLDKSGLPSDRFFAERPEGSVSTLKIQRTQQEDSAVYLCASSLGGPDTEAFFGQGTRLTVV.

The gene calls are TRBV11-2 and TRBJ1-2; 7 positions match TRBD1. The trim removed 1 base at V and 0 bases at J, leaving 5 bases unmatched. The germline V gene encodes CDR1 SGHAT and CDR2 FQNNGV. The CDR3 spans 16 residues. Written as DNA, the CDR3 is TGTGCCAGCAGCTTAGGACTCGGGACAGCTAACTATGGCTACACCTTC. It encodes CASSLGLGTANYGYTF.

The V call is TRBV29-1, the J call TRBJ1-2; weak D call: TRBD1 (6 bases). V shed 7 bases and J shed 4 bases, with 19 bases lying between them. From germline, CDR1 is SQVTM and CDR2 ANQGSEA. The CDR3 runs to 14 residues. Here the CDR3 reads CSAFSRQVPYGYTF. For the CDR3, the DNA is TGCAGCGCCTTTAGTCGACAGGTCCCCTATGGCTACACCTTC.

The V and J genes are TRBV3-1 (or the pseudogene TRBV3-2) and TRBJ2-3, with TRBD2 identical over 11 bases. This CDR3 has 15 amino acids. Germline loops: CDR1 LGHDT, CDR2 YNNKEL (reference sequence). The V gene end was trimmed by 8 bases and the J gene end by 2 bases; junction bases not matched to a gene: 6. CDR3 sequence reads: CASYGTSGYTDTQYF. CDR3 DNA: TGTGCCAGCTACGGGACTAGCGGTTACACAGATACGCAGTATTTT.

The chain uses TRBV12-5 and TRBJ2-6; TRBD2 might be the D (5 bases). CDR1 is LGHNT, CDR2 FRNRAP, per germline. Trimming removed 3 bases from V and 0 bases from J, with 12 bases in between. The CDR3 is 17 amino acids. For the CDR3, the DNA is TGTGCTAGTGGTTTTCCCGGGATTTTCTCTGGGGCCAACGTCCTGACTTTC. This sequence encodes CASGFPGIFSGANVLTF.

In its sample, this clone was seen a few times. The same CDR3 can be traced to other DNA sequences in this sample. This rearrangement joins TRBV5-1 to TRBJ1-2, with unresolved D. V was cut by 0 bases and J by 4 bases, with 4 bases left in between. The CDR3 spans 12 residues. CDR1 and CDR2 (germline): SGHRS, YFSETQ. Written as DNA, the CDR3 is TGCGCCAGCAGCTTGGACAGCTATGGCTACACCTTC. This gives the protein CASSLDSYGYTF.

The V gene is TRBV9, the J gene TRBJ1-6, with unresolved D. The CDR3 is 14 amino acids. The germline V gene has CDR1 SGDLS and CDR2 YYNGEE. The germline V and J ends were trimmed by 3 bases and 7 bases, with 11 bases remaining between them. The CDR3 spells CASSGTAGNSPLHF. The CDR3 DNA sequence: TGTGCCAGCAGCGGGACCGCGGGGAATTCACCCCTCCACTTT.